What follows are 24 T cell receptor beta chains derived from one specimen sequenced in a study of Graves' ophthalmopathy and Graves' hyperthyroidism. TCR beta CDR3 amplification used RNA transcripts. Following a first-round RT-PCR that used HTBI primers, a second-round multiplex PCR was carried out. TCRdb re-derived calls from the multiplex PCR reads in MiXCR, one entry per CDR3 protein. The sample lists about 370,000 distinct CDR3 sequences, approximately 18% occurring once. What was sequenced was peripheral blood. These receptor sequences come from an adult woman with stable Graves' hyperthyroidism.

Ten or more counts support this clonotype. The chain recombines TRBV9 with TRBJ2-5; D might be TRBD2 (5 bases). Trimming cost V 0 bases and J 2 bases, with 14 bases left between them. The CDR3 is 16 residues long. Germline V gene data show CDR1 as SGDLS and CDR2 as YYNGEE. Here the CDR3 DNA reads TGTGCCAGCAGCGTAGTTTCGGGTGGCGGGCAAGAGACCCAGTACTTC. Translation: CASSVVSGGGQETQYF.

The genes are TRBV6-1 and TRBJ1-5; a possible D gene is TRBD1 (5 bases). From germline, CDR1 is MNHNS and CDR2 SASEGT. V lost 6 bases and J lost 2, with 17 bases in between. This CDR3 has 16 amino acids. The CDR3 loop is CASSAGWGGGNQPQHF. The CDR3 nucleotides read TGTGCCAGCAGCGCGGGTTGGGGGGGAGGCAATCAGCCCCAGCATTTT.

This clonotype has at least ten counts. The rearrangement uses TRBV12-5 and TRBJ1-2; no clear D gene. With 4 bases removed from V and 4 bases from J, the gap between germline ends came to 10 bases. Germline V gene lookup returns CDR1 LGHNT and CDR2 FRNRAP. CDR3 length equals 13 residues. The CDR3 loop reads CASGSSASYGYTF. DNA for the CDR3: TGTGCTAGTGGTTCCTCAGCTAGCTATGGCTACACCTTC.

This clonotype has at least ten counts. The V gene is TRBV10-3, the J gene TRBJ1-6, with D perhaps matching TRBD1 (6 bases). Germline values: CDR1 ENHRY, CDR2 SYGVKD. Deletions cut 5 bases from V and 7 bases from J, with 15 bases between. The CDR3 runs to 15 residues. The CDR3 sequence: CAISRGGGRNSPLHF. In DNA, the CDR3 is TGTGCCATCAGTCGCGGGGGGGGCAGAAATTCACCCCTCCACTTT.

This clonotype came up many times. The chain combines TRBV20-1 with TRBJ1-2; 11 bases align to TRBD1. Germline trimming cut 4 bases from V and 12 bases from J; bases unmatched to any gene: 13. The germline CDR1 and CDR2 sequences are DFQATT and SNEGSKA (reference sequence). The CDR3 totals 14 residues. The CDR3 protein is CSATPRTGGADHTF. The CDR3 DNA is TGCAGTGCTACCCCTCGGACAGGGGGCGCGGACCACACCTTC.

This clonotype was observed once. The chain employs TRBV11-2 and TRBJ2-7; D unclear. The V gene's germline CDR1 is SGHAT and CDR2 FQNNGV. The CDR3 totals 13 residues. V lost 8 bases, J lost 0 bases, and 11 bases lay in between. CDR3 nucleotide sequence: TGTGCCAGCGAGGTGACGGCCTCCTACGAGCAGTACTTC. Its translation is CASEVTASYEQYF.

This clonotype was seen repeatedly, ten times or more. J is TRBJ1-1 and V is TRBV7-9; weak D call: TRBD1 (6 bases). V was pared by 4 bases and J by 3 bases, with 12 bases between. Germline CDR1 is SEHNR and CDR2 is FQNEAQ (reference sequence). There are 14 residues in the CDR3. The CDR3 loop reads CASSSLNRDTEAFF. The CDR3 DNA reads TGTGCCAGCAGCTCATTGAACAGGGACACTGAAGCTTTCTTT.

This clonotype was recorded at least ten times. V and J are TRBV7-2 and TRBJ1-1; tentatively, D is TRBD1 (6 bases). Trimming took off 1 base at V and 8 bases at J, with 14 bases between the two ends. There are 14 residues in the CDR3. CDR1 SGHTA and CDR2 FQGNSA come from the germline V gene. CDR3 residues: CASSLEGGGSEAFF. The CDR3 coding sequence is TGTGCCAGCAGCTTAGAAGGAGGGGGTAGCGAAGCTTTCTTT.

This clonotype was counted at least ten times. V and J are TRBV20-1 and TRBJ2-5; 14 nucleotides align to TRBD2. CDR1 and CDR2 from the germline V gene are DFQATT and SNEGSKA (reference sequence). V shed 4 bases, J shed 4 bases, and the junction held 5 bases outside the gene matches. This CDR3 has 15 amino acids. The CDR3 bases are TGCAGTGCTACCGGGACTAGCGGGAGCGGAGAGACCCAGTACTTC. Translated, it gives CSATGTSGSGETQYF.

V and J are TRBV12-3 or TRBV12-4 and TRBJ2-5; 11 positions match TRBD2. The junction had 11 bases not matched to a gene; V was cut back by 6 bases and J by 2 bases. The CDR3 sequence is 17 residues long. Written as DNA, the CDR3 is TGTGCCAGCAGCGTAGGAAGGACTAGCGGGTCACAAGAGACCCAGTACTTC. It specifies CASSVGRTSGSQETQYF.

This clonotype came up many times. The V and J genes are TRBV6-1 and TRBJ2-6; no clear D. Germline V lookup: CDR1 MNHNS, CDR2 SASEGT. With 8 bases removed from V and 4 bases from J, the gap between germline ends came to 15 bases. CDR3 length: 15 residues. The CDR3 is CASGAAFAGANVLTF. The CDR3 nucleotides are TGTGCCAGCGGTGCGGCGTTCGCGGGGGCCAACGTCCTGACTTTC.

There are many counts of this clonotype. The chain has TRBV12-3 or TRBV12-4 and TRBJ2-6; D is unclear. Trimming shortened V by 3 bases and J by 4 bases, and 7 bases separated the two germline ends. The CDR3 loop spans 14 amino acids. CDR3 sequence: CASSLGAGANVLTF. DNA of the CDR3: TGTGCCAGCAGTTTGGGCGCCGGGGCCAACGTCCTGACTTTC.

The chain combines TRBV6-2 or TRBV6-3 with TRBJ2-7, with D maybe TRBD1 (6 bases). The germline V gene has CDR1 MNHEY and CDR2 SVGEGT. V lost 6 bases and J lost 4, with 16 bases in between. The CDR3 spans 14 residues. CDR3 nucleotides: TGTGCCAGCAGGGGACATTTTGGGGTTTACGAGCAGTACTTC. Its translation: CASRGHFGVYEQYF.

Comments on this clonotype: A much larger clone differs by one base, so this may be a read error. The chain carries TRBV12-3 or TRBV12-4 and TRBJ2-7; unclear D gene. The CDR3 is 12 residues long. The V end lost 1 base, the J end lost 11 bases, and 12 bases lay between the germline ends. The CDR3 DNA reads as TGTGCCAGCAGTTTAGTGGGCCCCTATAAGTACTTC. Its translation: CASSLVGPYKYF.

This clonotype was found many times. This chain links TRBV4-1 with TRBJ1-2, with 11 bases aligning to TRBD1. The germline gives CDR1 MGHRA, CDR2 YSYEKL. With 2 bases clipped from V and 9 bases from J, the junction kept 11 bases outside the gene matches. CDR3 length: 16 residues. CDR3 in amino acids: CASSQPSGQGDWRYTF. The DNA for the CDR3 is TGCGCCAGCAGCCAACCATCGGGACAGGGGGATTGGCGCTACACCTTC.

This clonotype was seen a handful of times. The V gene is TRBV4-2, the J gene TRBJ2-7; the match to TRBD2 covers 11 bases. The CDR3 consists of 16 residues. The ends lost 4 bases at V and 4 bases at J; junction bases unmatched: 9. Germline lookup yields CDR1 LGHNA and CDR2 YNFKEQ. The CDR3 loop is CASSLQLAGDPYEQYF. DNA of the CDR3: TGTGCCAGCAGCCTCCAACTAGCGGGAGATCCGTACGAGCAGTACTTC.

V usage is TRBV6-9 and J usage is TRBJ1-1; D ambiguous. There are 13 residues in the CDR3. Germline values: CDR1 MNHGY, CDR2 SVAAGI. V was trimmed by 8 bases and J by 1 base, leaving 11 bases between them. The DNA of the CDR3 is TGTGCCAGCCGGATTCGCAGGAACACTGAAGCTTTCTTT. Translated, it gives CASRIRRNTEAFF.

This clonotype showed up many times. The rearrangement links TRBV5-1 to TRBJ2-5; weak D call: TRBD1 (6 bases). The CDR3 has 13 amino acids. Germline V gene lookup returns CDR1 SGHRS and CDR2 YFSETQ. Trimming left V 4 bases short and J 4 bases short, with 11 bases between. The CDR3 sequence is CASSPDRTETQYF. CDR3 DNA: TGCGCCAGCAGCCCCGACAGGACAGAGACCCAGTACTTC.

This clonotype was seen at least ten times. The chain is built from TRBV6-1 and TRBJ1-2; 8 positions agree with TRBD1. The CDR3 loop spans 14 amino acids. The V gene's germline CDR1 is MNHNS and CDR2 SASEGT. V was pared by 2 bases and J by 4 bases, with 3 bases of the junction left unmatched. In nucleotides, the CDR3 is TGTGCCAGCAGTGAACGGGGGACAGGCTATGGCTACACCTTC. This encodes CASSERGTGYGYTF.

The V and J genes are TRBV2 and TRBJ1-1, with 10 positions matching TRBD1. Germline CDR1 is SNHLY and CDR2 is FYNNEI. CDR3 length: 13 residues. The trim removed 6 bases at V and 6 bases at J, leaving 4 bases unmatched. The CDR3 region is CASRGGTGAEAFF. The CDR3 DNA sequence: TGTGCCAGCAGAGGCGGGACAGGGGCTGAAGCTTTCTTT.

This clonotype was counted at least ten times. The genes are TRBV28 and TRBJ2-5; 7 nucleotides match TRBD2. The V gene's germline CDR1 is MDHEN and CDR2 SYDVKM. V lost 6 bases, J lost 1 base, and 8 bases stayed unmatched. The CDR3 length is 15 residues. The CDR3 is CASSPSGAAQETQYF. The CDR3, as DNA: TGTGCCAGCAGCCCTAGCGGAGCCGCCCAAGAGACCCAGTACTTC.

This clonotype was counted many times. The V call is TRBV12-3 or TRBV12-4, the J call TRBJ1-1, with D maybe TRBD1 (5 bases). CDR3 length: 14 amino acids. Trimming removed 5 bases from V and 0 bases from J, with 10 bases in between. The CDR3 loop is CASSPDSLNTEAFF. CDR3 nucleotide sequence: TGTGCCAGCAGTCCCGACAGCCTGAACACTGAAGCTTTCTTT.

This clonotype was counted a few times. J is TRBJ2-4 and V is TRBV12-3 or TRBV12-4; tentative D call: TRBD2 (6 bases). This CDR3 spans 16 amino acids. Trimming removed 5 bases from V and 7 bases from J, with 21 bases in between. This CDR3 reads CASSLTGDSLLNIQYF. The CDR3 DNA reads as TGTGCCAGCAGTCTCACTGGGGACTCTCTCCTGAACATTCAGTACTTC.

At least ten counts were recorded for this clonotype. V is TRBV11-2 and J is TRBJ2-7; TRBD2 matches at 9 bases. Germline trimming cut 1 base from V and 2 bases from J; bases unmatched to any gene: 6. The CDR3 consists of 16 residues. Germline-derived CDR1 and CDR2 are SGHAT and FQNNGV. This CDR3 is CASSLGMTSGTYEQYF. The CDR3 DNA reads TGTGCCAGCAGCTTAGGGATGACTAGCGGAACCTACGAGCAGTACTTC.